The next 26 T cell receptor beta chains were all read from a single sample in a study of radiotherapy plus CTLA-4 blockade in lung cancer. Produced via immunoSEQ multiplex PCR; TCRdb's table is partial and in-frame only. This sample has 89,000 or so clones, with 75% to 90% found just once. The sequencing used peripheral blood, collected from a patient treated with radiotherapy plus ipilimumab. The receptor set was obtained from a human donor with non-small cell lung cancer who had a partial response to radiotherapy plus ipilimumab.

The V and J genes are TRBV5-1 and TRBJ2-2; 10 bases fit TRBD2. CDR3 length: 15 amino acids. V dropped 5 bases and J dropped 7; count of bases not matched to a gene: 8. From germline, CDR1 is SGHRS and CDR2 YFSETQ. CDR3: CASSFSGRAGGELFF. CDR3 DNA: TGCGCCAGCAGTTTCAGCGGGAGGGCCGGCGGGGAGCTGTTTTTT. The full variable domain, rest sourced from reference TRBV5-1 and TRBJ2-2, is KAGVTQTPRYLIKTRGQQVTLSCSPISGHRSVSWYQQTPGQGLQFLFEYFSETQRNKGNFPGRFSGRQFSNSRSEMNVSTLELGDSALYLCASSFSGRAGGELFFGEGSRLTVL.

The chain combines TRBV7-3 with TRBJ2-1; 7 bases map to TRBD1. V trimming: 5 bases; J trimming: 7 bases; junction bases outside the gene matches: 5. CDR1 is SGHTA and CDR2 is FQGTGA in the germline V gene. The CDR3 covers 13 residues. The CDR3 coding sequence is TGTGCCAGCAGCGTAAGACAGGGTAATGAGCAGTTCTTC. Protein product: CASSVRQGNEQFF.

The CDR3 coding sequence is TGTGCCAGCAGTGACCGAACCAGAGTGGGACAGACGGAGACCCAGTACTTC. It is translated as CASSDRTRVGQTETQYF. V gene TRBV6-4 combines with J gene TRBJ2-5, with TRBD1 matching 7 bases. Germline V lookup: CDR1 MRHNA, CDR2 SNTAGT. The CDR3 is 17 residues long. V trimming: 2 bases; J trimming: 5 bases; junction bases outside the gene matches: 14.

The chain is built from TRBV6-5 and TRBJ1-1; no reliable D call. Germline V gene sequence: CDR1 MNHEY, CDR2 SVGAGI. The CDR3 covers 13 residues. The germline V and J ends were trimmed by 2 bases and 6 bases, with 10 bases remaining between them. The CDR3 DNA reads TGTGCCAGCAGTTACAATAGGGAGGCTGAAGCTTTCTTT. Residues: CASSYNREAEAFF.

This CDR3 is CASSPTFDSNQPQHF. The CDR3, as DNA: TGTGCCAGCAGTCCGACATTCGACAGCAATCAGCCCCAGCATTTT. This chain connects TRBV6-1 to TRBJ1-5, with D hard to call. Germline CDR1 MNHNS, CDR2 SASEGT. V was trimmed by 5 bases and J by 1 base, leaving 12 bases between them. This CDR3 has 15 residues.

J is TRBJ2-2 and V is TRBV15, with D perhaps matching TRBD2 (6 bases). Germline V gene data show CDR1 as LNHNV and CDR2 as YYDKDF (reference sequence). V was shortened by 0 bases and J by 1 base, with 9 bases between the two germline ends. The CDR3 has 16 residues. The CDR3 spells CATSRDLSGNTGELFF. The CDR3 bases are TGTGCCACCAGCAGAGATCTTAGCGGGAACACCGGGGAGCTGTTTTTT.

The rearrangement joins TRBV5-4 to TRBJ2-7; 11 bases line up with TRBD2. The V and J ends lost 5 bases and 1 base, in that order; junction bases with no gene match: 2. This CDR3 comprises 14 residues. Germline V gene lookup returns CDR1 SGHNT and CDR2 YYREEE (reference sequence). CDR3 amino acids: CASRTSGTSYEQYF. The CDR3 DNA is TGTGCCAGCAGGACTAGCGGGACGTCCTACGAGCAGTACTTC. The full variable domain, with the rest looked up from reference TRBV5-4 and TRBJ2-7, is ETGVTQSPTHLIKTRGQQVTLRCSSQSGHNTVSWYQQALGQGPQFIFQYYREEENGRGNFPPRFSGLQFPNYSSELNVNALELDDSALYLCASRTSGTSYEQYFGPGTRLTVT.

This clone was counted only a few times. The chain has TRBV7-2 and TRBJ2-1; D might be TRBD1 (6 bases). V was pared by 1 base and J by 0 bases, with 13 bases between. The germline V gene has CDR1 SGHTA and CDR2 FQGNSA. The CDR3 runs to 17 residues. CDR3 in DNA: TGTGCCAGCAGCTTAGGCCGCAGGGGTCGCTCCTACAATGAGCAGTTCTTC. It codes for CASSLGRRGRSYNEQFF.

V gene TRBV19 combines with J gene TRBJ2-4, with 10 bases lining up with TRBD1. V lost 6 bases and J lost 9; bases outside the gene matches: 8. CDR3 length equals 14 residues. Germline assignment: CDR1 LNHDA and CDR2 SQIVND (reference sequence). The CDR3 loop reads CASRTGGDRPIQYF. The CDR3 nucleotides are TGTGCCAGTAGGACAGGGGGCGATCGGCCCATTCAGTACTTC. The full variable domain, completed using reference TRBV19 and TRBJ2-4, is DGGITQSPKYLFRKEGQNVTLSCEQNLNHDAMYWYRQDPGQGLRLIYYSQIVNDFQKGDIAEGYSVSREKKESFPLTVTSAQKNPTAFYLCASRTGGDRPIQYFGAGTRLSVL.

This chain connects TRBV19 to TRBJ2-1; D remains unclear. V was shortened by 0 bases and J by 12 bases, with 9 bases between the two germline ends. Germline V gene data show CDR1 as LNHDA and CDR2 as SQIVND (reference sequence). The length of the CDR3 is 12 residues. Here the CDR3 reads CASSIEGLPQFF. The CDR3 DNA reads as TGTGCCAGTAGTATAGAGGGCCTGCCGCAGTTCTTC.

The chain is built from TRBV19 and TRBJ1-5, with TRBD1 matching 7 bases. The CDR3 spans 15 residues. With V trimmed by 11 bases and J by 3 bases, 13 bases remained unmatched. CDR1 LNHDA and CDR2 SQIVND come from the germline V gene (reference sequence). The CDR3 here is CAGKRTTGDNQPQHF. The CDR3 bases are TGTGCCGGTAAACGGACCACAGGGGACAATCAGCCCCAGCATTTT.

The chain employs TRBV10-1 and TRBJ1-4, with D tentatively TRBD1 (6 bases). Germline values: CDR1 WNHNN, CDR2 SYGVQD (reference sequence). CDR3 size: 14 residues. V was pared by 0 bases and J by 8 bases, with 10 bases between. The CDR3 region has the DNA TGCGCCAGCAGTGAGTCGGCAGGGGACGAAAAACTGTTTTTT. It codes for CASSESAGDEKLFF.

The gene calls are TRBV7-3 and TRBJ2-7, with 11 bases identical to TRBD2. Germline V gene data show CDR1 as SGHTA and CDR2 as FQGTGA. The J segment lost 7 bases and the V segment lost 5 bases, leaving 13 bases of the junction unmatched. This CDR3 has 16 residues. The CDR3 loop is CASSPGPLAGVEEQYF. CDR3 nucleotides: TGTGCCAGCAGCCCCGGGCCACTAGCGGGAGTCGAAGAGCAGTACTTC. Based on the CDR3 plus reference TRBV7-3 and TRBJ2-7, the full variable domain is GAGVSQTPSNKVTEKGKYVELRCDPISGHTALYWYRQSLGQGPEFLIYFQGTGAADDSGLPNDRFFAVRPEGSVSTLKIQRTERGDSAVYLCASSPGPLAGVEEQYFGPGTRLTVT.

V is TRBV10-3 and J is TRBJ1-2; D gene uncertain. Germline CDR1 ENHRY, CDR2 SYGVKD. Trimming took off 4 bases at V and 4 bases at J, with 10 bases between the two ends. There are 13 residues in the CDR3. The CDR3: CAISAEVSYGYTF. DNA for the CDR3: TGTGCCATCAGTGCAGAGGTTTCCTATGGCTACACCTTC.

Concerning this clone itself: One junction end does not reproduce the germline sequence, and a read error may be involved. V gene TRBV19 combines with J gene TRBJ2-7, with D possibly TRBD2 on 5 matching bases. Germline V CDR1 and CDR2: LNHDA, SQIVND (reference sequence). This CDR3 has 13 residues. This chain's CDR3 is CASKRDRSSEQYF. The DNA for the CDR3 is TGTGCCAGTAAGAGGGATCGGTCCTCCGAGCAGTACTTC.

V gene TRBV14 combines with J gene TRBJ1-1; D gene uncertain. The V end was cut by 0 bases, the J end by 0 bases, with 11 bases between. Germline V CDR1 and CDR2: SGHDN, FVKESK. This CDR3 region has 16 residues. The CDR3 loop reads CASSQDNGEVNTEAFF. The CDR3 DNA reads TGTGCCAGCAGCCAAGATAACGGGGAGGTGAACACTGAAGCTTTCTTT. The full variable domain, completed using reference TRBV14 and TRBJ1-1, is EAGVTQFPSHSVIEKGQTVTLRCDPISGHDNLYWYRRVMGKEIKFLLHFVKESKQDESGMPNNRFLAERTGGTYSTLKVQPAELEDSGVYFCASSQDNGEVNTEAFFGQGTRLTVV.

The V call is TRBV2, the J call TRBJ1-6, with D perhaps TRBD1 (6 bases). The CDR3 runs 15 residues. V was cut by 4 bases and J by 0 bases, with 7 bases left in between. The germline V gene has CDR1 SNHLY and CDR2 FYNNEI. The CDR3 spells CASSVDSSYNSPLHF. CDR3 nucleotides: TGTGCCAGCAGTGTGGACAGCTCCTATAATTCACCCCTCCACTTT.

The chain combines TRBV6-1 with TRBJ2-7; a weak D match, TRBD1 (5 bases). Per germline, CDR1 MNHNS and CDR2 SASEGT. This CDR3 contains 15 residues. Between the trimmed V and J ends, which lost 3 bases and 0 bases, there was a span of 12 bases. The CDR3: CASSDQGDYSYEQYF. CDR3 DNA sequence: TGTGCCAGCAGTGATCAGGGTGATTACTCCTACGAGCAGTACTTC.

The V call is TRBV5-1, the J call TRBJ1-4; 7 bases are shared with TRBD1. Germline V gives CDR1 SGHRS, CDR2 YFSETQ. Trimming removed 2 bases from V and 7 bases from J; junction bases left unmatched: 8. CDR3 length equals 15 residues. CDR3: CASSLTGEEGEKLFF. The CDR3 region has the DNA TGCGCCAGCAGCTTAACAGGGGAGGAGGGTGAAAAACTGTTTTTT.

The rearrangement joins TRBV27 to TRBJ2-7, with 12 bases that match TRBD1. This CDR3 is built from 13 residues. Per the germline V gene, CDR1 is MNHEY and CDR2 is SMNVEV (reference sequence). The junction had 5 bases not matched to a gene; V was cut back by 4 bases and J by 10 bases. The CDR3 sequence: CASSSTGTGGQYF. DNA of the CDR3: TGTGCCAGCAGTTCTACCGGGACAGGGGGCCAGTACTTC.

The chain links TRBV28 to TRBJ2-1; a weak D match, TRBD2 (5 bases). The V gene lost 4 bases and the J gene lost 12 bases, with 19 bases spanning the gap. The length of the CDR3 is 14 residues. Per germline, CDR1 MDHEN and CDR2 SYDVKM. The CDR3 DNA sequence: TGTGCCAGCAGTTCTAGAACGGGGAACCTGGGGCAGTTCTTC. Translating it yields CASSSRTGNLGQFF.

The chain recombines TRBV16 with TRBJ1-1, with D maybe TRBD1 (5 bases). The CDR3 has 13 residues. CDR1 and CDR2 from the germline V gene are KGHSY and FQNENV. Trimming stripped 5 bases from V and 1 base from J, with 8 bases between. The CDR3 reads CASSAQGNTEAFF. CDR3 DNA sequence: TGTGCCAGCAGCGCCCAGGGGAACACTGAAGCTTTCTTT. Complete variable domain (other parts from reference TRBV16 and TRBJ1-1): GEEVAQTPKHLVRGEGQKAKLYCAPIKGHSYVFWYQQVLKNEFKFLISFQNENVFDETGMPKERFSAKCLPNSPCSLEIQATKLEDSAVYFCASSAQGNTEAFFGQGTRLTVV.

The chain joins TRBV9 to TRBJ1-3; a possible D gene is TRBD1 (6 bases). Deletions cut 3 bases from V and 5 bases from J, with 12 bases between. Germline-derived CDR1 and CDR2 are SGDLS and YYNGEE. The CDR3 has 14 residues. Here the CDR3 reads CASSGGGQRNTIYF. The CDR3 nucleotides read TGTGCCAGCAGCGGAGGGGGACAAAGAAACACCATATATTTT. Full variable domain (remainder filled in from reference TRBV9 and TRBJ1-3): DSGVTQTPKHLITATGQRVTLRCSPRSGDLSVYWYQQSLDQGLQFLIQYYNGEERAKGNILERFSAQQFPDLHSELNLSSLELGDSALYFCASSGGGQRNTIYFGEGSWLTVV.

This chain links TRBV9 with TRBJ1-4, with TRBD1 matching over 7 bases. V lost 3 bases to trimming and J lost 5 bases; unmatched junction nucleotides: 7. CDR3 length equals 15 residues. Germline CDR1 is SGDLS and CDR2 is YYNGEE. The CDR3, as DNA: TGTGCCAGCAGCGCCGGGACAGCACCAAATGAAAAACTGTTTTTT. Translation: CASSAGTAPNEKLFF.

About this clone: Sequence at one end of the junction differs from germline and may be a read error. The chain has TRBV5-5 and TRBJ2-1; 11 bases agree with TRBD2. Per the germline V gene, CDR1 is SGHKS and CDR2 is YYEKEE (reference sequence). The CDR3 loop spans 13 amino acids. CDR3 loop: CASSLGTSGRRIF. The CDR3 region has the DNA TGTGCCAGCAGCTTGGGAACTAGCGGGAGAAGGATCTTC.

This rearrangement joins TRBV9 to TRBJ2-5, with 9 bases that match TRBD2. The trim removed 0 bases at V and 3 bases at J, leaving 3 bases unmatched. The germline CDR1 and CDR2 sequences are SGDLS and YYNGEE. This CDR3 is 15 amino acids long. CDR3 in amino acids: CASSVDGGREETQYF. The DNA of the CDR3 is TGTGCCAGCAGCGTAGACGGCGGGAGGGAAGAGACCCAGTACTTC.